This T cell receptor (beta chain) was found in a study of blood T cell repertoires in COVID-19. Sequencing was performed with immunoSEQ multiplex PCR; in TCRdb, only in-frame clones are kept and a portion is missing. The sample has 150,000 to 200,000 clones, about four fifths seen once. From germline, CDR1 is SEHNR and CDR2 FQNEAQ (reference sequence). The CDR3 extends over 12 amino acids. Trimming stripped 5 bases from V and 2 bases from J, with 6 bases between. Sequenced input: peripheral blood. V gene TRBV7-9 combines with J gene TRBJ1-2; maybe TRBD1 (6 bases). The TCR comes from a human donor with acute or convalescent COVID-19. The donor label of this sample is uncertain. This CDR3 is CASSGGNYGYTF. Here the CDR3 DNA reads TGTGCCAGCAGCGGGGGCAACTATGGCTACACCTTC.